A selection of T cell receptor beta chains follows, all from one sample in a study of blood T cell repertoires in COVID-19. Only in-frame clones appear in the TCRdb table, and some are missing; sequencing was by immunoSEQ multiplex PCR. The sample shows 150,000 to 200,000 clones, over 70% of them seen only once. Sequenced input: PBMCs or T cells enriched from blood (not recorded which). The receptors here all came from a woman aged 55 to 70 who had recovered from COVID-19. Both conserved end residues are trimmed from each CDR3. The D gene is left open where the match is weak.

d_gene,j_gene,v_gene,CDR3aa
TRBD1,TRBJ1-1,TRBV14,ASSQRTGRDTEAF
TRBD1,TRBJ1-1,TRBV7-2,ASSWDRAGALEAF
TRBD1,TRBJ2-7,TRBV18,ASSPQGALAHEQY
TRBD2,TRBJ2-7,TRBV6-1,ASSEIVGGAAYEQY
-,TRBJ2-7,TRBV18,ASSPRQLSYEQY
-,TRBJ2-4,TRBV4-2,ASSQELGSINIQY
-,TRBJ1-4,TRBV19,ASSAYPPGRGTGKLF
-,TRBJ2-5,TRBV2,ASSAGSGGTQY
TRBD1,TRBJ1-3,TRBV2,ASSGTGISGNTIY
-,TRBJ1-4,TRBV19,ASSIVGRYNEKLF
-,TRBJ1-2,TRBV18,ASSPPSQQNYGYT
-,TRBJ2-6,TRBV7-2,ASSPSGMEPGANVLT
TRBD2,TRBJ2-1,TRBV7-3,ASSLMGSGSAGEQF
TRBD2,TRBJ2-5,TRBV24-1,ATSEVSSGSYQETQY
TRBD1,TRBJ2-3,TRBV7-3,ASSVPGQRTQY
TRBD1,TRBJ1-2,TRBV7-9,ASSYTGQPGSGYT
TRBD2,TRBJ2-3,TRBV18,ASSPRAAGVGTDTQY
TRBD2,TRBJ2-3,TRBV15,ATSGGGSTDTQY
TRBD2,TRBJ2-1,TRBV10-3,AISDDGSGGAAYNEQF
-,TRBJ1-5,TRBV28,ASSLAGPSVD
-,TRBJ2-2,TRBV4-1,ASSWAPNTGELF
TRBD2,TRBJ2-1,TRBV7-8,ASSVSGGGYNEQF
-,TRBJ1-6,TRBV2,ASTGQRNLYHSPLH
-,TRBJ1-2,TRBV7-8,ASSLDRANYGYT
TRBD2,TRBJ2-3,TRBV5-1,ASGPGGAADTQY
TRBD1,TRBJ2-2,TRBV5-1,ASSLGTRGTGELF
-,TRBJ2-7,TRBV15,ATSITVSYEQY
-,TRBJ2-7,TRBV3-1/TRBV3-2,ASSLAGIEQY
TRBD1,TRBJ1-5,TRBV15,ATSEQGMVRNQPQH
-,TRBJ1-2,TRBV12-3/TRBV12-4,ASSLRGGYT
TRBD2,TRBJ2-2,TRBV7-3,ASSLRPGLAGGELF
-,TRBJ1-6,TRBV6-1,ASSEALGGAYSPLH
-,TRBJ1-2,TRBV4-2,ASSQDQWGDGYT
TRBD1,TRBJ2-7,TRBV29-1,SVGDRVLGEQY
-,TRBJ2-3,TRBV5-1,ASSLVGRGGTDTQY
TRBD1,TRBJ2-2,TRBV2,ASSSGQGATGELF
-,TRBJ1-5,TRBV6-1,ASSEQGLWNQPQH
-,TRBJ1-2,TRBV28,ASSTSPRVNGYT
TRBD1,TRBJ2-7,TRBV2,ASRETGQSYEQY
-,TRBJ2-3,TRBV30,AWSPGLTDTQY
-,TRBJ1-3,TRBV18,ASSPSSGSGNTIY
-,TRBJ2-2,TRBV9,ASSVQAGELF
TRBD1,TRBJ1-6,TRBV5-1,ASSHGTDETPLH
TRBD1,TRBJ2-7,TRBV4-2,ASSQDLTGSYEQY
TRBD2,TRBJ2-1,TRBV11-1,ASSHGTSGRRNEQF
TRBD1,TRBJ2-7,TRBV3-1/TRBV3-2,ASSLGTGGYEQY
TRBD1,TRBJ2-2,TRBV29-1,SVDNRGRTGELF
TRBD1,TRBJ1-2,TRBV18,ASSPALSGTGGYT